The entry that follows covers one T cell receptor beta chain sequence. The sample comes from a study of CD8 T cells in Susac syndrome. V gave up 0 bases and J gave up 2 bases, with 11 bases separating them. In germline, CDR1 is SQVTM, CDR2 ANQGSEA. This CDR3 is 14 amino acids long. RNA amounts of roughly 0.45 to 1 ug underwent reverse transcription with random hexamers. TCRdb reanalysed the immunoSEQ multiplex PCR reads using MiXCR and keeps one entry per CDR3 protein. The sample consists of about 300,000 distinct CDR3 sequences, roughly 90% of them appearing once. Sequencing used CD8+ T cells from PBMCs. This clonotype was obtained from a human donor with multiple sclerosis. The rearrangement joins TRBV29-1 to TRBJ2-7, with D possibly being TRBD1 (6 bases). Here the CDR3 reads CSVEDRDTAYEQYF. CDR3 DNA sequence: TGCAGCGTTGAAGATCGGGACACGGCCTACGAGCAGTACTTC.